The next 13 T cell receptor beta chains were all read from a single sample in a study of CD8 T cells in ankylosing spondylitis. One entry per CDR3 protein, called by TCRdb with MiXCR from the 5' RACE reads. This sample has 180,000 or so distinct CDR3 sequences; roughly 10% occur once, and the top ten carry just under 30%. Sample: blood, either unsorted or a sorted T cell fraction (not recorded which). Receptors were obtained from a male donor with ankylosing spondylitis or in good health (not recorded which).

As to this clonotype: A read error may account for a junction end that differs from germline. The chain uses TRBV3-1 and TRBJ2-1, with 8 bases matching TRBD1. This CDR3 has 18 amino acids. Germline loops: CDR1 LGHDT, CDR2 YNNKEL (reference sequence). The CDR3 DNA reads TGTGTCAGCAGCGACAGAGGTAGGGGGACAGGATCCTACAATGAGCAGTTCTTC. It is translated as CVSSDRGRGTGSYNEQFF.

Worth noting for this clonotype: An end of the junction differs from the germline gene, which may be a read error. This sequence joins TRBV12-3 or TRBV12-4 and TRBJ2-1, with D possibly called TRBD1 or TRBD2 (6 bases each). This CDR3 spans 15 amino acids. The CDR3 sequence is CASSRGLTSYNAQFF. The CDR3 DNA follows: TGTGCCAGCAGCAGGGGACTGACCTCCTACAATGCGCAGTTCTTC.

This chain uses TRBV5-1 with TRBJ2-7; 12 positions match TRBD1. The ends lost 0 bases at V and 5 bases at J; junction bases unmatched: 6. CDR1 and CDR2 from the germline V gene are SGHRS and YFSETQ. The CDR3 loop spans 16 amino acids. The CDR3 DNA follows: TGCGCCAGCAGCTTGGGGGGGACAGGGGGCGCGGACGAGCAGTACTTC. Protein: CASSLGGTGGADEQYF.

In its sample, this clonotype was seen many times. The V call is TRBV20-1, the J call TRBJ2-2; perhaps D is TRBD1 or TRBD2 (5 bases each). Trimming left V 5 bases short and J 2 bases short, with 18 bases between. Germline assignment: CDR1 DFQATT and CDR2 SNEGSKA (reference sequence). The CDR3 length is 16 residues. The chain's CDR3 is CSALRIGTRNTGELFF. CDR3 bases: TGCAGTGCTCTTAGGATTGGGACGAGAAACACCGGGGAGCTGTTTTTT.

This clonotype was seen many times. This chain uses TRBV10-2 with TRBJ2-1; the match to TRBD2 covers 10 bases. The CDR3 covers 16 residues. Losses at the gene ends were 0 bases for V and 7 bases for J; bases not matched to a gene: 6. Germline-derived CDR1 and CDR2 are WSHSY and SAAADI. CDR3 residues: CASSESPSGRGNEQFF. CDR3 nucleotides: TGCGCCAGCAGTGAGTCACCTAGCGGGAGAGGAAATGAGCAGTTCTTC.

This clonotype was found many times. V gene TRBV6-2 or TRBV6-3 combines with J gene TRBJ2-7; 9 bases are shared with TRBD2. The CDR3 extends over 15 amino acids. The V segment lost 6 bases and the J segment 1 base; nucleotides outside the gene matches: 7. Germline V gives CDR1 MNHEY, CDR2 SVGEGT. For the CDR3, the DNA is TGTGCCAGCAGCCCGAGAGCGGGAGGTTCCTACGAGCAGTACTTC. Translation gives CASSPRAGGSYEQYF.

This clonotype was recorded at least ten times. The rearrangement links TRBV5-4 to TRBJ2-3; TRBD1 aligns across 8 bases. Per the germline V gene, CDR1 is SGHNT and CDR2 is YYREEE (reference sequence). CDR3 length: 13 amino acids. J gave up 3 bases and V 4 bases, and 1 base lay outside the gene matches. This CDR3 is CASSRQGTDTQYF. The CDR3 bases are TGTGCCAGCAGCCGACAGGGGACAGATACGCAGTATTTT.

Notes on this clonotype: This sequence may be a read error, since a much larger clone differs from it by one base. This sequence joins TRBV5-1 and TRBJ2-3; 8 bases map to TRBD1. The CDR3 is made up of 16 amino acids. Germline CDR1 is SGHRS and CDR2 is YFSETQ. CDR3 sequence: CAGSLDAGGPKDTQYF. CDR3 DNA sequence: TGCGCCGGCAGCTTGGACGCAGGGGGCCCGAAGGATACGCAGTATTTT.

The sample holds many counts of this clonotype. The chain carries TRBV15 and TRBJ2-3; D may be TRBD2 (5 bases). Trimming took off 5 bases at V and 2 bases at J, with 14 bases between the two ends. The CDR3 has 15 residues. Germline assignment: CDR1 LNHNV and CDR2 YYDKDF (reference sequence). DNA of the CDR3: TGTGCCACCAGCCCGAAGGTGAGGGACACAGATACGCAGTATTTT. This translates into CATSPKVRDTDTQYF.

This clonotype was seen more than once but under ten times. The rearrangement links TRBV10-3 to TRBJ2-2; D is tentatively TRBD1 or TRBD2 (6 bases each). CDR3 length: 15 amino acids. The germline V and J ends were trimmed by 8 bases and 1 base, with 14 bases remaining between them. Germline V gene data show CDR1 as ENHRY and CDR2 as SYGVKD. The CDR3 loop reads CAISKGGLNTGELFF. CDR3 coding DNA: TGTGCCATCTCAAAGGGGGGCCTGAACACCGGGGAGCTGTTTTTT.

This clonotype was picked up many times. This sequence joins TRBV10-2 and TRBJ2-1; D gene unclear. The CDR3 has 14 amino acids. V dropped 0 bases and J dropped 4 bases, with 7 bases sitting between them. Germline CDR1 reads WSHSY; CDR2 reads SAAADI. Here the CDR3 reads CASSESVPYNEQFF. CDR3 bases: TGCGCCAGCAGTGAGTCGGTCCCGTACAATGAGCAGTTCTTC.

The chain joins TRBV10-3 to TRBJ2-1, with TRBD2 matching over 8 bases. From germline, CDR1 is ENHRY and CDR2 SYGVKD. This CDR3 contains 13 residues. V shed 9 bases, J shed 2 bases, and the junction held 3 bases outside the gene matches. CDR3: CAIAGATYNEQFF. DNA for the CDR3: TGTGCCATAGCGGGGGCAACCTACAATGAGCAGTTCTTC.

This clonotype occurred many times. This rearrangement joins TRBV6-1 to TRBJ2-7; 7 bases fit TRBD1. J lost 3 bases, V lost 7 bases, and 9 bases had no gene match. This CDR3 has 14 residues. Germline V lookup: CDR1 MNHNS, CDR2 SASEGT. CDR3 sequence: CASIGTGAIYEQYF. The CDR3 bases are TGTGCCAGCATCGGTACAGGGGCCATCTACGAGCAGTACTTC.